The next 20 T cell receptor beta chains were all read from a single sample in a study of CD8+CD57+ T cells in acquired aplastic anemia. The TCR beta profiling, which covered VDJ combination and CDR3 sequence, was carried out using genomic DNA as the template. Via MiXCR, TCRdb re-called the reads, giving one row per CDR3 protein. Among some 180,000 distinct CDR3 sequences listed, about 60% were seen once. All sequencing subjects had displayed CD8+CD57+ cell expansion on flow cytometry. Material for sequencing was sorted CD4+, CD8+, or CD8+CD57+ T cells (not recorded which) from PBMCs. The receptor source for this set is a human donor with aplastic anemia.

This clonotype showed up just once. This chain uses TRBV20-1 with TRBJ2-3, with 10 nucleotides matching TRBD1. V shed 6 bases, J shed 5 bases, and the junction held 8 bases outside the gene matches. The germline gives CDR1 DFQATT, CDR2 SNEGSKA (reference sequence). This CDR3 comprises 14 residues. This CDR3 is CSASRTGGIDTQYF. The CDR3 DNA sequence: TGCAGTGCCAGCAGGACAGGGGGTATAGATACGCAGTATTTT.

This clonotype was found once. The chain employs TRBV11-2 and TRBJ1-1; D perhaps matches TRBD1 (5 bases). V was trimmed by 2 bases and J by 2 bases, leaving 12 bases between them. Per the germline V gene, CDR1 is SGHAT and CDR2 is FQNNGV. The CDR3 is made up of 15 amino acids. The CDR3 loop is CASSLNWDLNTEAFF. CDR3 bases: TGTGCCAGCAGCTTAAATTGGGACTTAAACACTGAAGCTTTCTTT.

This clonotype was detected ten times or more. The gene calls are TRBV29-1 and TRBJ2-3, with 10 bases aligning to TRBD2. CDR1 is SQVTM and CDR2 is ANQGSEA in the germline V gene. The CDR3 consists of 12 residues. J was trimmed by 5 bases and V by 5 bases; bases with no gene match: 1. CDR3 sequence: CSVSSGGDTQYF. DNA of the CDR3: TGCAGCGTTTCTAGCGGGGGAGATACGCAGTATTTT.

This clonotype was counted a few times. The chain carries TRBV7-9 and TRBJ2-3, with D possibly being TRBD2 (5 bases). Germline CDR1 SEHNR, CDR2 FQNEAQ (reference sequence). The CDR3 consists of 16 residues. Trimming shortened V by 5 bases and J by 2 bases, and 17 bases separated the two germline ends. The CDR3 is CASSPRVVASTDTQYF. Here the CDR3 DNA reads TGTGCCAGCAGCCCCAGAGTCGTAGCGTCCACAGATACGCAGTATTTT. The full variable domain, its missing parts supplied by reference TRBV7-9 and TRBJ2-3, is DTGVSQNPRHKITKRGQNVTFRCDPISEHNRLYWYRQTLGQGPEFLTYFQNEAQLEKSRLLSDRFSAERPKGSFSTLEIQRTEQGDSAMYLCASSPRVVASTDTQYFGPGTRLTVL.

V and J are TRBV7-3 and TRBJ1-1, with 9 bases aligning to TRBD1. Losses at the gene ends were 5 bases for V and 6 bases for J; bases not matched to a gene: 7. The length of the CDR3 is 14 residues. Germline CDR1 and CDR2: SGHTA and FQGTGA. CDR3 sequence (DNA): TGTGCCAGCAGCCAACAGGGGGCCCTCGCTGAAGCTTTCTTT. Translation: CASSQQGALAEAFF.

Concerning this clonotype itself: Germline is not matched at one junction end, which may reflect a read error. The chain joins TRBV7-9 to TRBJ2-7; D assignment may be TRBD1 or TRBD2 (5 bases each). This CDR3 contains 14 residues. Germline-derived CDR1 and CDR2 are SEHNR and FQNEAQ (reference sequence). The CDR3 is CASSPSYRDAQILF. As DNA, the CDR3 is TGTGCCAGCAGCCCCTCATACCGGGACGCCCAAATCCTCTTC.

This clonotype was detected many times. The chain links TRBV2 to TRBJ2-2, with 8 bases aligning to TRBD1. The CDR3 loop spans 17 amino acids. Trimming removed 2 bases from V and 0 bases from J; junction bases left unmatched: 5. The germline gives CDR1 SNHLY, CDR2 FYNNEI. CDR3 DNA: TGTGCCAGCAGTGAATGGGCAGGGGGCGCGAACACCGGGGAGCTGTTTTTT. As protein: CASSEWAGGANTGELFF.

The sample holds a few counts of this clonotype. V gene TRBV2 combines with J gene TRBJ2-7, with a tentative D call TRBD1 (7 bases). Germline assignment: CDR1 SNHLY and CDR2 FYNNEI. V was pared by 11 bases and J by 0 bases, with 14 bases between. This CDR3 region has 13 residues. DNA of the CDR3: TGTGCCGGCCGGGGGACAGACTCCTACGAGCAGTACTTC. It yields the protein CAGRGTDSYEQYF.

CDR3 sequence reads: CASSFRASSYEQYF. For the CDR3, the DNA is TGTGCCAGCAGCTTTCGCGCGAGCTCCTACGAGCAGTACTTC. This sequence joins TRBV11-3 and TRBJ2-7; D is unresolved. V was cut by 3 bases and J by 0 bases, with 9 bases left in between. Germline V gene lookup returns CDR1 SGHNT and CDR2 YENEEA. CDR3 length equals 14 residues.

The CDR3 spells CASTPAQTGGLIGYTF. CDR3 DNA sequence: TGTGCCAGCACCCCCGCCCAAACAGGGGGCCTCATTGGCTACACCTTC. J is TRBJ1-2 and V is TRBV7-8; 9 bases match TRBD1. Germline CDR1 SGHVS, CDR2 FQNEAQ. The V segment lost 7 bases and the J segment 7 bases; nucleotides outside the gene matches: 16. The CDR3 is 16 residues long. Complete variable domain (other parts from reference TRBV7-8 and TRBJ1-2): GAGVSQSPRYKVAKRGQDVALRCDPISGHVSLFWYQQALGQGPEFLTYFQNEAQLDKSGLPSDRFFAERPEGSVSTLKIQRTQQEDSAVYLCASTPAQTGGLIGYTFGSGTRLTVV.

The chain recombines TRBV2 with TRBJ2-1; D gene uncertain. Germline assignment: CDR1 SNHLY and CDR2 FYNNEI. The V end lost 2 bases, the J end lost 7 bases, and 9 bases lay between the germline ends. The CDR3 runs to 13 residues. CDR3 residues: CASSELPMNEQFF. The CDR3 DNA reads TGTGCCAGCAGTGAACTTCCCATGAATGAGCAGTTCTTC.

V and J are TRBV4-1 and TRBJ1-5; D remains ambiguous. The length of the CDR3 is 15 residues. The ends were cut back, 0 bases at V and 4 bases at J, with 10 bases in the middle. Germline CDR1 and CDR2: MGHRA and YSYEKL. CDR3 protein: CASSQDLPANQPQHF. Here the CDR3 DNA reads TGCGCCAGCAGCCAAGATCTCCCAGCGAATCAGCCCCAGCATTTT.

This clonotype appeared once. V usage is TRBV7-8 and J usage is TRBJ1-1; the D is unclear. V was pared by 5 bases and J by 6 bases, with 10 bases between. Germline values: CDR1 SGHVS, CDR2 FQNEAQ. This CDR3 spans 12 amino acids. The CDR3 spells CASSPLPPEAFF. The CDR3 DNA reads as TGTGCCAGCAGCCCGCTCCCCCCTGAAGCTTTCTTT.

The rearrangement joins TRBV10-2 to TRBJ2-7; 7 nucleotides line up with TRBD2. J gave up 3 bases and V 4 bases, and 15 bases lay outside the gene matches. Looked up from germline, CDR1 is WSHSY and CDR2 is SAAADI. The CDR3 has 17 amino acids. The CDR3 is CASSVYFSAGVVYEQYF. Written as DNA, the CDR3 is TGCGCCAGCAGTGTGTATTTCTCGGCGGGAGTTGTCTACGAGCAGTACTTC.

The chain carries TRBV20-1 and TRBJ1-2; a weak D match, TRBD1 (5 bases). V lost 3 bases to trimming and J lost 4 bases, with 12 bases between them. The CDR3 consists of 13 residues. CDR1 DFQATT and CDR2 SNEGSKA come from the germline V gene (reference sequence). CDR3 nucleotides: TGCAGTGCTAGTCTGGGGACCATCTATGGCTACACCTTC. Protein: CSASLGTIYGYTF.

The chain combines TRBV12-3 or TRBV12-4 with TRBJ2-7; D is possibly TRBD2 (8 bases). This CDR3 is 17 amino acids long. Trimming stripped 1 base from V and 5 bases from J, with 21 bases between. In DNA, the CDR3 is TGTGCCAGCAGTTTAGAGGGGACAGCCTTAGCGGGACACGAGCAGTACTTC. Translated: CASSLEGTALAGHEQYF.

The DNA of the CDR3 is TGTGCCAGCAGTCCTTTCCACGGGAAGGACGCTGAAGCTTTCTTT. This translates into CASSPFHGKDAEAFF. The genes are TRBV27 and TRBJ1-1; D uncertain. V lost 5 bases and J 6 bases, leaving 19 bases between the germline ends. CDR1 is MNHEY, CDR2 SMNVEV, per germline (reference sequence). There are 15 residues in the CDR3.

The CDR3 DNA follows: TGCAGCGTTGAAGTACGAGAAGAAGGGGGCTACACCTTC. Its translation: CSVEVREEGGYTF. The chain is built from TRBV29-1 and TRBJ1-2; D unresolved. The V gene's germline CDR1 is SQVTM and CDR2 ANQGSEA. The CDR3 has 13 amino acids. The V gene lost 1 base and the J gene lost 8 bases, with 14 bases spanning the gap.

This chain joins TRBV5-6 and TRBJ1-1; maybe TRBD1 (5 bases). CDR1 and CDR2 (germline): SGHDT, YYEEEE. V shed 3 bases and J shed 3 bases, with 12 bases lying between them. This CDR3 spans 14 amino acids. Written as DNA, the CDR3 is TGTGCCAGCAGCTACCCCCTGGGGCACACTGAAGCTTTCTTT. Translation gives CASSYPLGHTEAFF.

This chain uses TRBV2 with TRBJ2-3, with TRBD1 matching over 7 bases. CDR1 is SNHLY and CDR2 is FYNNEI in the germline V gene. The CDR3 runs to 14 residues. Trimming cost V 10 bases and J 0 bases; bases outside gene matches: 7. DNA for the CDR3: TGTGCCACTAAGGCAGGGGGAAGCACAGATACGCAGTATTTT. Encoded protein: CATKAGGSTDTQYF. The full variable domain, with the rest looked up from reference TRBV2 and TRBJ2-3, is EPEVTQTPSHQVTQMGQEVILRCVPISNHLYFYWYRQILGQKVEFLVSFYNNEISEKSEIFDDQFSVERPDGSNFTLKIRSTKLEDSAMYFCATKAGGSTDTQYFGPGTRLTVL.